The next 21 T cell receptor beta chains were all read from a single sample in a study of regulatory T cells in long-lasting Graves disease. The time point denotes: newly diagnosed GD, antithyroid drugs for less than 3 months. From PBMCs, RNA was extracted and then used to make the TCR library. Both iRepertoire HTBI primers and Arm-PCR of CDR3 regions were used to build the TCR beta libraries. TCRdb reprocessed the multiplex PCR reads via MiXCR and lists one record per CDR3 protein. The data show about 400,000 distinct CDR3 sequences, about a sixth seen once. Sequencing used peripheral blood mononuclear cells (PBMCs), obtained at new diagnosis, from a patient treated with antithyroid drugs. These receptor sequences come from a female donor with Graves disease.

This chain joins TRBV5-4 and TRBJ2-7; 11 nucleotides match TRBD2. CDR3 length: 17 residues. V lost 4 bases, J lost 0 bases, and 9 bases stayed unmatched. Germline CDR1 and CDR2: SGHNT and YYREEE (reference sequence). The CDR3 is CASSMGTSGTSSYEQYF. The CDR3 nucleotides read TGTGCCAGCAGCATGGGGACTAGCGGAACCAGCTCCTACGAGCAGTACTTC.

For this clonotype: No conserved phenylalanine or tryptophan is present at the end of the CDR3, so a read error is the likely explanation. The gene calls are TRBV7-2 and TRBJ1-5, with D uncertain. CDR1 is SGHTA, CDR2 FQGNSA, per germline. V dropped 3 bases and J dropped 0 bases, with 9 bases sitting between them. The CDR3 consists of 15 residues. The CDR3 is CASSLDQSSNQPQHC. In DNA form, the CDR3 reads TGTGCCAGCAGCTTGGACCAGTCTAGCAATCAGCCCCAGCATTGT.

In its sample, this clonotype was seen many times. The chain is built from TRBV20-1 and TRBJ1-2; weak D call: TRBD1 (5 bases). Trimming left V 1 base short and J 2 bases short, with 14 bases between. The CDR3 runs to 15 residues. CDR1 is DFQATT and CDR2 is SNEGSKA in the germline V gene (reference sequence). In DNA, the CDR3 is TGCAGTGCTAGAGTATGGGAGACAGTGAACTATGGCTACACCTTC. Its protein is CSARVWETVNYGYTF.

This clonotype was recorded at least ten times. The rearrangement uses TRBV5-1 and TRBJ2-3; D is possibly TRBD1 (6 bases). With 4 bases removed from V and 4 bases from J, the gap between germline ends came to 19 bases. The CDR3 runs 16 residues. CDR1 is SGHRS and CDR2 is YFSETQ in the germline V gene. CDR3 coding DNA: TGCGCCAGCAGCCTCGACAGGTCCCCGGGTTCAGATACGCAGTATTTT. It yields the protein CASSLDRSPGSDTQYF.

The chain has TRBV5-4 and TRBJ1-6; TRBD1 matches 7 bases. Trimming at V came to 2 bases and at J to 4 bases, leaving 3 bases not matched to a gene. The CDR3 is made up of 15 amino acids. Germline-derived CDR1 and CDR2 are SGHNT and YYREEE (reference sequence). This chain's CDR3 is CASSFRGWYNSPLHF. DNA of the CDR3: TGTGCCAGCAGCTTCAGGGGGTGGTATAATTCACCCCTCCACTTT.

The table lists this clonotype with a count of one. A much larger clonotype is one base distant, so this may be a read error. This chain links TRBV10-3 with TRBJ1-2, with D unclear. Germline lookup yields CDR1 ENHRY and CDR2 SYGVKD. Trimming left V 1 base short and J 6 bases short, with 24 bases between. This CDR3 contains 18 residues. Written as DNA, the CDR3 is TGTGCCATCAGTGAGTTTTTGGTGGTCACAGCTGAAGCTAATGGCTACACCTTC. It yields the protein CAISEFLVVTAEANGYTF.

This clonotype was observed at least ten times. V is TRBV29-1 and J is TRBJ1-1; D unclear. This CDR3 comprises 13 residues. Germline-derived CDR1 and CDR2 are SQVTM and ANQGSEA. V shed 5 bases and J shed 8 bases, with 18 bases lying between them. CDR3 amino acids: CSVRRTAGLEAFF. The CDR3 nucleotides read TGCAGCGTTAGGAGGACGGCGGGGTTGGAAGCTTTCTTT.

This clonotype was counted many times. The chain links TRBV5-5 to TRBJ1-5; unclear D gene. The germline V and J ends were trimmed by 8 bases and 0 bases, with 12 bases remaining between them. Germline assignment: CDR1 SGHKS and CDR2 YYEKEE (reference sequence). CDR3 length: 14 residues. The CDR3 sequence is CASERELSNQPQHF. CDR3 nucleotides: TGTGCCAGTGAACGGGAGCTTAGCAATCAGCCCCAGCATTTT.

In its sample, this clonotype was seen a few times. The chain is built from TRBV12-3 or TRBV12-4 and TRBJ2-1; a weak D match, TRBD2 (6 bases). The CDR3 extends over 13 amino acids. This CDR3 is CSTREPAYNEQFF. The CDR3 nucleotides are TGTTCGACCCGGGAGCCGGCCTACAATGAGCAGTTCTTC.

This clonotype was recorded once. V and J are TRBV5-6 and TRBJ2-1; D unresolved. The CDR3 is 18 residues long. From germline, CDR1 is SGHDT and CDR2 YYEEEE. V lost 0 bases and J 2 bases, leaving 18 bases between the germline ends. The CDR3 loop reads CASSLDSIGGVTYNEQFF. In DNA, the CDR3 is TGTGCCAGCAGCTTGGACAGTATAGGTGGGGTTACCTACAATGAGCAGTTCTTC. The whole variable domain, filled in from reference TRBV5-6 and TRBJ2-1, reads DAGVTQSPTHLIKTRGQQVTLRCSPKSGHDTVSWYQQALGQGPQFIFQYYEEEERQRGNFPDRFSGHQFPNYSSELNVNALLLGDSALYLCASSLDSIGGVTYNEQFFGPGTRLTVL.

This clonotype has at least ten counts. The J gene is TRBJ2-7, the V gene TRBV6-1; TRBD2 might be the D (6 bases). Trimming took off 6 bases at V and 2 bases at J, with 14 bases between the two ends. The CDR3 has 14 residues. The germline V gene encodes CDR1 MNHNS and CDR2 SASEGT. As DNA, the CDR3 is TGTGCCAGCAGCTCGGGGCGGGGAACCTACGAGCAGTACTTC. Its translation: CASSSGRGTYEQYF.

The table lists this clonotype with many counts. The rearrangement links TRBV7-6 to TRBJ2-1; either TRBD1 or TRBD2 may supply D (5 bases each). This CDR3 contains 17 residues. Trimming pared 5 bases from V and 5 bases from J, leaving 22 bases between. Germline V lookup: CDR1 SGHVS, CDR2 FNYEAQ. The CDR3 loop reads CASSLRAGGGFDNEQFF. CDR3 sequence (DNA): TGTGCCAGCAGCCTCCGGGCAGGTGGGGGATTTGACAATGAGCAGTTCTTC.

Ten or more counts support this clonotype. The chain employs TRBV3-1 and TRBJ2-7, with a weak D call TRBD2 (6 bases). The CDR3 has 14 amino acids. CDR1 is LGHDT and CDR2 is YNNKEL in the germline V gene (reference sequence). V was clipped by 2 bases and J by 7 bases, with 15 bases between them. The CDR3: CASSQMTGEEEQYF. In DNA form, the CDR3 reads TGTGCCAGCAGCCAAATGACGGGAGAAGAGGAGCAGTACTTC.

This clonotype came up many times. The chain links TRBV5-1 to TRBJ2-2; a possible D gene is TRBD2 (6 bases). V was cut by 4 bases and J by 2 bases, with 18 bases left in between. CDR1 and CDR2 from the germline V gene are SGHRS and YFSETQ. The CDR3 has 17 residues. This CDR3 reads CASSPRGVAANTGELFF. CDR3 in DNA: TGCGCCAGCAGCCCTCGTGGGGTAGCGGCTAACACCGGGGAGCTGTTTTTT. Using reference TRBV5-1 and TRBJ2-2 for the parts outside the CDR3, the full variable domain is KAGVTQTPRYLIKTRGQQVTLSCSPISGHRSVSWYQQTPGQGLQFLFEYFSETQRNKGNFPGRFSGRQFSNSRSEMNVSTLELGDSALYLCASSPRGVAANTGELFFGEGSRLTVL.

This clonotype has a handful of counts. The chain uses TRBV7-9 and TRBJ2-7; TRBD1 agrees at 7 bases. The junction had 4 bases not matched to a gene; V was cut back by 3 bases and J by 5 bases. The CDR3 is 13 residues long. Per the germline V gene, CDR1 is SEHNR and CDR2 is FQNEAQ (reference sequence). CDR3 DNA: TGTGCCAGCAGCTTTGGACAGGCGGACGAGCAGTACTTC. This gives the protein CASSFGQADEQYF.

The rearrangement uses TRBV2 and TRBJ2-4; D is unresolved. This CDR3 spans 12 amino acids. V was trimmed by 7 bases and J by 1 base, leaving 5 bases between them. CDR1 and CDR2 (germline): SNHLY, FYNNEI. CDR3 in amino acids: CASNLAKNIQYF. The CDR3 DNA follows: TGTGCCAGCAATTTGGCCAAAAACATTCAGTACTTC.

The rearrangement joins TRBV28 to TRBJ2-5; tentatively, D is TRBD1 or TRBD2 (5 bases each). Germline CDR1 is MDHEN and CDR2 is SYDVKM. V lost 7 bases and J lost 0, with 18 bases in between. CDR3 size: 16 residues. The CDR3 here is CASIPIGTAYQETQYF. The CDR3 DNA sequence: TGTGCCAGCATTCCTATCGGGACCGCGTACCAAGAGACCCAGTACTTC.

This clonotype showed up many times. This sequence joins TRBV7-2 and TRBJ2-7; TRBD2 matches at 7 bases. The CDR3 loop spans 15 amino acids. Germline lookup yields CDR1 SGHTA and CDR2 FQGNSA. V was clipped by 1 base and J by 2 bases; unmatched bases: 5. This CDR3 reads CASSLESSGAYEQYF. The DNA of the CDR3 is TGTGCCAGCAGCTTAGAGTCTAGCGGAGCCTACGAGCAGTACTTC.

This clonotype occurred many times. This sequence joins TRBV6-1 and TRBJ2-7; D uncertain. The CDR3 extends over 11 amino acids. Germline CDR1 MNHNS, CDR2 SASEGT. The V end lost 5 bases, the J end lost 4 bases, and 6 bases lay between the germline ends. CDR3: CASSKNYEQYF. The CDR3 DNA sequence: TGTGCCAGCAGTAAAAATTACGAGCAGTACTTC.

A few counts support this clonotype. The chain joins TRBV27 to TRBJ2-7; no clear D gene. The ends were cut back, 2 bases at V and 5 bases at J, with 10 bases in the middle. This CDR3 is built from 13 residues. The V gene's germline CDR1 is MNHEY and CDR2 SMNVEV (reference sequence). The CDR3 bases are TGTGCCAGCAGTTTACCCGCGAAGAACGAGCAGTACTTC. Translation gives CASSLPAKNEQYF.

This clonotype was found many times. This CDR3 is CASSPPPYRGYEQYF. CDR3 nucleotides: TGTGCCAGCAGTCCTCCGCCGTACAGGGGCTACGAGCAGTACTTC. The chain is built from TRBV6-2 or TRBV6-3 and TRBJ2-7; 7 bases align to TRBD1. Germline V gene sequence: CDR1 MNHEY, CDR2 SVGEGT. The CDR3 loop spans 15 amino acids. V shed 5 bases, J shed 3 bases, and the junction held 10 bases outside the gene matches.